This T cell receptor (beta chain) was sequenced during a study of T cell responses to AZD1222 COVID-19 vaccine. Study-wide context: Combined were second doses at about 4 or about 12 weeks. Whole-study findings and limits: The repertoires were collected only after the peak T cell response. In a largely white British group with more females than males, clonal diversity was possibly underestimated.

Data came from immunoSEQ multiplex PCR; TCRdb stores just in-frame clones and leaves some out. The table shows 130,000 to 150,000 clones, with approximately 90% occurring only once. Remarks on this clone: Its antigen is unknown.

CDR1 MNHEY and CDR2 SVGAGI come from the germline V gene. This CDR3 has 12 residues. V was cut by 4 bases and J by 5 bases, with 9 bases left in between. This TCR came from an adult in good health. Sequenced material: peripheral blood, taken on day 0 of AZD1222 vaccination. The gene calls are TRBV6-5 and TRBJ2-7; D unresolved. The CDR3 region has the DNA TGTGCCAGCAGTTCAGGAATCGACGAGCAGTACTTC. Amino acids: CASSSGIDEQYF.